These T cell receptor beta chains were read from a single sample in a study of radiotherapy plus CTLA-4 blockade in lung cancer. Measured with immunoSEQ multiplex PCR; TCRdb has only the in-frame clones, and not every one. Of about 59,000 clones listed, about 72% were seen once; the top ten hold approximately 8.3%. The sequences come from peripheral blood, collected from a patient treated with radiotherapy plus ipilimumab. All receptors derive from a human donor with non-small cell lung cancer whose response to radiotherapy plus ipilimumab could not be evaluated. Both conserved end residues are part of each CDR3. A D gene is named only where the DNA matches it firmly. Size tells how often a clone was seen (once, few, many) or the class of an expanded clone, and some rows leave it out.

v_call: TRBV6-5
d_call: TRBD1
clone_size: few
j_call: TRBJ1-1
cdr3_aa: CATRTGSNTEAFF
cdr3_nt: TGTGCCACGAGGACAGGGTCCAATACTGAAGCTTTCTTT

v_call: TRBV4-1
d_call: -
clone_size: -
j_call: TRBJ1-2
cdr3_aa: CASSQDMARAGGYTF
cdr3_nt: TGCGCCAGCAGCCAAGATATGGCCAGGGCTGGCGGCTACACCTTC

v_call: TRBV5-1
d_call: -
clone_size: -
j_call: TRBJ2-7
cdr3_aa: CASSPGDNYEQYF
cdr3_nt: TGCGCCAGCAGCCCAGGGGACAACTACGAGCAGTACTTC

v_call: TRBV5-1
d_call: TRBD2
clone_size: -
j_call: TRBJ2-5
cdr3_aa: CASSSIAGRGETQYF
cdr3_nt: TGCGCCAGCAGCTCAATAGCGGGAAGGGGGGAGACCCAGTACTTC

v_call: TRBV30
d_call: -
clone_size: -
j_call: TRBJ1-6
cdr3_aa: CAWSANSPLHF
cdr3_nt: TGTGCCTGGAGTGCGAATTCACCCCTCCACTTT

v_call: TRBV7-6
d_call: -
clone_size: -
j_call: TRBJ2-2
cdr3_aa: CASSLIPDSSNTGELFF
cdr3_nt: TGTGCCAGCAGCTTAATCCCGGACAGCTCGAACACCGGGGAGCTGTTTTTT

v_call: TRBV7-9
d_call: -
clone_size: -
j_call: TRBJ1-2
cdr3_aa: CASSFGQGYGYTF
cdr3_nt: TGTGCCAGCAGCTTTGGGCAGGGGTATGGCTACACCTTC

v_call: TRBV4-2
d_call: -
clone_size: -
j_call: TRBJ2-3
cdr3_aa: CASSQESTGPTDTQYF
cdr3_nt: TGTGCCAGCAGCCAAGAAAGTACTGGGCCCACAGATACGCAGTATTTT

v_call: TRBV5-1
d_call: -
clone_size: -
j_call: TRBJ1-1
cdr3_aa: CASSEIQGGTEAFF
cdr3_nt: TGCGCCAGCAGCGAAATACAGGGTGGTACTGAAGCTTTCTTT

v_call: TRBV27
d_call: TRBD2
clone_size: -
j_call: TRBJ2-3
cdr3_aa: CASTRLAGDTDTQYF
cdr3_nt: TGTGCCAGCACCCGACTAGCGGGGGATACAGATACGCAGTATTTT

v_call: TRBV7-9
d_call: -
clone_size: -
j_call: TRBJ2-1
cdr3_aa: CASSSISRGEQFF
cdr3_nt: TGTGCCAGCAGCTCAATTTCCCGGGGTGAGCAGTTCTTC

v_call: TRBV6-5
d_call: -
clone_size: -
j_call: TRBJ1-1
cdr3_aa: CASSYGGGRNEAFF
cdr3_nt: TGTGCCAGCAGTTACGGTGGAGGACGGAATGAAGCTTTCTTT

v_call: TRBV4-1
d_call: -
clone_size: -
j_call: TRBJ2-2
cdr3_aa: CASSINTGELFF
cdr3_nt: TGCGCCAGCAGCATAAACACCGGGGAGCTGTTTTTT

v_call: TRBV30
d_call: TRBD2
clone_size: -
j_call: TRBJ2-3
cdr3_aa: CAWSLSSGWTDTQYF
cdr3_nt: TGTGCCTGGAGTCTATCTAGCGGATGGACAGATACGCAGTATTTT

v_call: TRBV9
d_call: TRBD2
clone_size: -
j_call: TRBJ2-1
cdr3_aa: CASSVGLAGWNEQFF
cdr3_nt: TGTGCCAGCAGCGTAGGACTAGCGGGGTGGAATGAGCAGTTCTTC

v_call: TRBV4-2
d_call: TRBD1
clone_size: -
j_call: TRBJ2-1
cdr3_aa: CASERTGTGEQFF
cdr3_nt: TGTGCCAGCGAAAGGACAGGGACGGGTGAGCAGTTCTTC

v_call: TRBV5-4
d_call: -
clone_size: -
j_call: TRBJ2-7
cdr3_aa: CASSLRGYEQYF
cdr3_nt: TGTGCCAGCAGCTTACGGGGATACGAGCAGTACTTC

v_call: TRBV18
d_call: -
clone_size: -
j_call: TRBJ1-4
cdr3_aa: CASSLGLSGGNEKLFF
cdr3_nt: TGTGCCAGCTCCCTGGGCTTGTCAGGAGGTAATGAAAAACTGTTTTTT

v_call: TRBV7-3
d_call: TRBD2
clone_size: -
j_call: TRBJ2-1
cdr3_aa: CASSLGAGAWNEQFF
cdr3_nt: TGTGCCAGCAGCTTAGGAGCGGGAGCGTGGAATGAGCAGTTCTTC

v_call: TRBV7-3
d_call: TRBD2
clone_size: -
j_call: TRBJ2-2
cdr3_aa: CASSLGLAGGAGELFF
cdr3_nt: TGTGCCAGCAGCTTAGGACTAGCGGGAGGGGCCGGGGAGCTGTTTTTT

v_call: TRBV7-3
d_call: TRBD2
clone_size: -
j_call: TRBJ2-2
cdr3_aa: CASSLGAGPTGELFF
cdr3_nt: TGTGCCAGCAGCTTGGGAGCGGGGCCCACCGGGGAGCTGTTTTTT

v_call: TRBV7-2
d_call: -
clone_size: -
j_call: TRBJ2-3
cdr3_aa: CASLWAGALDTQYF
cdr3_nt: TGTGCCAGCCTCTGGGCGGGGGCCCTTGATACGCAGTATTTT

v_call: TRBV18
d_call: TRBD1
clone_size: -
j_call: TRBJ1-4
cdr3_aa: CASSPLLGQGYEKLFF
cdr3_nt: TGTGCCAGCTCACCCCTGCTCGGACAGGGTTATGAAAAACTGTTTTTT

v_call: TRBV5-4
d_call: -
clone_size: many
j_call: TRBJ1-2
cdr3_aa: CASSLRPVNYGYTF
cdr3_nt: TGTGCCAGCAGCTTGCGTCCAGTTAACTATGGCTACACCTTC

v_call: TRBV30
d_call: -
clone_size: -
j_call: TRBJ1-2
cdr3_aa: CAWSDPSTVGYTF
cdr3_nt: TGTGCCTGGAGTGACCCCTCGACAGTTGGCTACACCTTC

v_call: TRBV7-9
d_call: TRBD1
clone_size: -
j_call: TRBJ1-1
cdr3_aa: CASSLVGTGEAFF
cdr3_nt: TGTGCCAGCAGCTTGGTAGGGACAGGCGAAGCTTTCTTT

v_call: TRBV7-7
d_call: -
clone_size: -
j_call: TRBJ2-5
cdr3_aa: CASGWTMQETQYF
cdr3_nt: TGTGCCAGCGGGTGGACTATGCAAGAGACCCAGTACTTC

v_call: TRBV7-2
d_call: -
clone_size: -
j_call: TRBJ1-4
cdr3_aa: CASSLTVNNEKLFF
cdr3_nt: TGTGCCAGCAGCTTGACAGTTAATAATGAAAAACTGTTTTTT

v_call: TRBV19
d_call: -
clone_size: -
j_call: TRBJ2-7
cdr3_aa: CASSWQLAYEQYF
cdr3_nt: TGTGCCAGTAGTTGGCAGCTAGCCTACGAGCAGTACTTC

v_call: TRBV7-3
d_call: -
clone_size: -
j_call: TRBJ2-2
cdr3_aa: CASSLGSPGAGELFF
cdr3_nt: TGTGCCAGCAGCTTAGGATCTCCCGGGGCCGGGGAGCTGTTTTTT

v_call: TRBV14
d_call: TRBD1
clone_size: -
j_call: TRBJ1-5
cdr3_aa: CASSPGQGDNQPQHF
cdr3_nt: TGTGCCAGCAGCCCGGGACAGGGGGACAATCAGCCCCAGCATTTT

v_call: TRBV10-1
d_call: TRBD1
clone_size: -
j_call: TRBJ1-1
cdr3_aa: CASSEGTGVGEAFF
cdr3_nt: TGCGCCAGCAGTGAAGGGACAGGGGTGGGTGAAGCTTTCTTT

v_call: TRBV28
d_call: -
clone_size: -
j_call: TRBJ2-7
cdr3_aa: CASSFFRGSYEQYF
cdr3_nt: TGTGCCAGCAGTTTCTTCAGGGGCTCCTACGAGCAGTACTTC

v_call: TRBV29-1
d_call: TRBD2
clone_size: -
j_call: TRBJ2-3
cdr3_aa: CSVEVAGVGDTQYF
cdr3_nt: TGCAGCGTTGAAGTAGCGGGAGTGGGAGATACGCAGTATTTT

v_call: TRBV7-3
d_call: TRBD1
clone_size: -
j_call: TRBJ2-3
cdr3_aa: CASSSGQGPFTDTQYF
cdr3_nt: TGTGCCAGCAGCTCGGGACAGGGGCCTTTCACAGATACGCAGTATTTT